Listed here are 8 T cell receptor beta chains from one sample, sequenced in a study of neurological immune-mediated disorders. TCRdb reprocessed the 5' RACE reads with MiXCR, giving one entry per CDR3 protein. Of approximately 74,000 distinct CDR3 sequences listed, about 9.4% were seen once; the top ten hold 1.5% to 2%. The material sequenced was PBMCs. Every receptor here comes from a man in his fifties in good health.

A single count supports this clonotype. The chain joins TRBV5-1 to TRBJ2-1; D not certain. The V end was cut by 1 base, the J end by 0 bases, with 11 bases between. The CDR3 contains 16 residues. Germline-derived CDR1 and CDR2 are SGHRS and YFSETQ. The CDR3 coding sequence is TGCGCCAGCAGCTTGTGGCGGATGAGCTCCTACAATGAGCAGTTCTTC. Its translation is CASSLWRMSSYNEQFF.

A few counts support this clonotype. The chain combines TRBV19 with TRBJ2-1, with TRBD1 identical over 10 bases. This CDR3 spans 15 amino acids. Germline V gene data show CDR1 as LNHDA and CDR2 as SQIVND (reference sequence). The junction had 5 bases not matched to a gene; V was cut back by 7 bases and J by 2 bases. This CDR3 is CASTPTGGAYNEQFF. For the CDR3, the DNA is TGTGCCAGTACCCCGACAGGGGGCGCCTACAATGAGCAGTTCTTC. The full variable domain, rest sourced from reference TRBV19 and TRBJ2-1, is DGGITQSPKYLFRKEGQNVTLSCEQNLNHDAMYWYRQDPGQGLRLIYYSQIVNDFQKGDIAEGYSVSREKKESFPLTVTSAQKNPTAFYLCASTPTGGAYNEQFFGPGTRLTVL.

The genes are TRBV5-1 and TRBJ1-3; D is unresolved. The V end was cut by 7 bases, the J end by 0 bases, with 8 bases between. Germline V CDR1 and CDR2: SGHRS, YFSETQ. The CDR3 runs 13 residues. DNA of the CDR3: TGCGCCAGCTTGGATCACTCTGGAAACACCATATATTTT. Translating it yields CASLDHSGNTIYF.

This clonotype has at least ten counts. The chain uses TRBV5-1 and TRBJ1-2; no reliable D call. V shed 2 bases and J shed 4 bases, with 9 bases lying between them. This CDR3 contains 13 residues. Germline V lookup: CDR1 SGHRS, CDR2 YFSETQ. This CDR3 reads CASSLGRLYGYTF. The CDR3 DNA reads as TGCGCCAGCAGCTTAGGGCGACTCTATGGCTACACCTTC.

This clonotype has ten or more counts. The chain combines TRBV5-1 with TRBJ2-1; a possible D gene is TRBD1 (6 bases). The V and J ends lost 7 bases and 6 bases respectively, with 20 bases between them. Looked up from germline, CDR1 is SGHRS and CDR2 is YFSETQ. This CDR3 has 15 amino acids. Written as DNA, the CDR3 is TGCGCCAGCTCCCGGGACCCCTTAGGGGGCAATGAGCAGTTCTTC. This sequence encodes CASSRDPLGGNEQFF. Full variable domain (missing parts from reference TRBV5-1 and TRBJ2-1): KAGVTQTPRYLIKTRGQQVTLSCSPISGHRSVSWYQQTPGQGLQFLFEYFSETQRNKGNFPGRFSGRQFSNSRSEMNVSTLELGDSALYLCASSRDPLGGNEQFFGPGTRLTVL.

The table lists this clonotype with many counts. J is TRBJ1-2 and V is TRBV7-2, with D unclear. V lost 4 bases to trimming and J lost 0 bases, with 12 bases between them. This CDR3 is built from 15 residues. CDR1 SGHTA and CDR2 FQGNSA come from the germline V gene. The CDR3 loop is CASSSYIPSNYGYTF. For the CDR3, the DNA is TGTGCCAGCAGCTCCTACATCCCTTCTAACTATGGCTACACCTTC.

The sample holds many counts of this clonotype. The chain uses TRBV6-6 and TRBJ2-7; TRBD1 matches at 8 bases. The CDR3 consists of 14 residues. CDR1 and CDR2 (germline): MNHNY, SVGAGI (reference sequence). Unmatched junction bases numbered 5, after V lost 2 bases and J lost 5 bases. The CDR3 loop reads CASSYPGQGNEQYF. The CDR3, as DNA: TGTGCCAGCAGTTACCCCGGACAGGGAAACGAGCAGTACTTC.

This clonotype was recorded many times. The CDR3 reads CASSFFGRRNDGELFF. The DNA for the CDR3 is TGTGCCAGCAGTTTCTTTGGACGGAGAAATGATGGGGAACTGTTTTTT. J is TRBJ1-4 and V is TRBV28; D is unclear. The CDR3 is 16 amino acids. Trimming took 3 bases from V and 12 from J, leaving 23 bases between them. The germline V gene encodes CDR1 MDHEN and CDR2 SYDVKM.